Sequencing of this T cell receptor (beta chain) was carried out in a study of blood T cell repertoires in COVID-19. Across the whole study: Material from acute and convalescent COVID-19 was sourced from the United States, Italy and Spain. Sources were T cells, B-cell-depleted T cells, or PBMCs; the material itself was cDNA or gDNA.

This CDR3 contains 14 residues. Germline values: CDR1 MDHEN, CDR2 SYDVKM. Trimming stripped 6 bases from V and 5 bases from J, with 16 bases between. Original processing notes: Amplification from reference gene primers served as the basis for estimated nucleated cell counts. Method: immunoSEQ multiplex PCR; TCRdb's copy keeps in-frame clones and lacks some. Clone size and the V and J calls come from that table; the DNA yielded D and trimming. Among some 230,000 clones listed, 82% were seen once. What was sequenced was peripheral blood. This chain joins TRBV28 and TRBJ1-1; a weak D match, TRBD1 (5 bases). This sequence was found in a woman of 80 years or more with COVID-19, enrolled during active disease. CDR3 nucleotide sequence: TGTGCCAGCAGCTACATGGTGGGGGGTACTGAAGCTTTCTTT. Amino acid sequence: CASSYMVGGTEAFF.